This T cell receptor (beta chain) was retrieved from a study of T cells in Graves' hyperthyroidism and ophthalmopathy (dated by TCRdb to between 2017 and 2020). About the full investigation: TCR V-J signatures able to tell the groups apart were searched for in a discovery cohort of approximately 95 patients, of whom more than 40 had Graves' ophthalmopathy and about 55 had stable Graves' hyperthyroidism. Prospective prediction of ophthalmopathy was tested in an independent validation cohort consisting of fewer than 20 hyperthyroidism patients and 15 or so patients who later progressed to ophthalmopathy. The roughly 90 discovery patients were divided at random into training and test sets in a 7:3 ratio. Thyroid tissue and blood T-cell repertoires from roughly six Graves' hyperthyroidism patients were also compared in the study. After blood sampling, hyperthyroidism patients were treated with methimazole at a starting dose of 30 mg daily, and ophthalmopathy patients were treated with high-dose intravenous methylprednisolone. According to the paper, TCR Vbeta CDR3 sequencing was carried out on about 140 peripheral blood samples, which came from 40 to 45 ophthalmopathy, 75 to 80 hyperthyroidism and about 17 progressor patients.

Study-wide conclusions, independent of this receptor: Blood samples also contained most of the expanded thyroid clonotypes (frequency above 0.001), which suggests that blood repertoires may reflect thyroid immune responses. Sample size was not statistically predetermined, and blinding of investigators to group allocation was not performed. Ophthalmopathy was separated from stable hyperthyroidism by a 13 V-J signature model, with approximately 89% sensitivity and around 81% specificity obtained in cross-validation and 80%/75% obtained in testing. In validation, the model predicted progression to ophthalmopathy with 55% to 71% sensitivity and about 72% specificity, a median of around six months before onset.

TCR beta CDR3 regions were amplified from RNA transcripts. A first-round RT-PCR of the TCR CDR3 used the HTBI primer set with the Qiagen OneStep RT-PCR kit. Libraries were constructed in a second round of multiplex PCR, after which size selection and purification were carried out. Paired-end sequencing of the libraries was performed with 100 bp reads on an Illumina HiSeq2000. The study's own analysis went as follows. SOAPnuke was used to process the raw data, throwing out any read that contained adapters or uncalled bases, had a mean Phred below 15, or lacked an exact constant-primer or identifier match. High-quality paired reads were merged using COPE v1.2.5, and each unique nucleotide sequence was defined as a clonotype. Clonotypes were aligned to IMGT TRBV, TRBD and TRBJ reference segments using MiTCR v1.1. Only V-J combinations with frequency above 0.0001, covering about 99% of repertoires, were analysed. A TCS score was defined as the ratio between F50 (clonal expansion) and ExV (chaos), using BLOSUM62-based TCRdist between CDR3 peptides within each V-J. Welch's t-statistics and random forest reduced roughly 500 V-J features to some 14, which were used in a naive Bayes classifier (R e1071). The Morisita-Horn index was used to measure how similar the thyroid and blood repertoires were. TCRdb's own reprocessing of the public reads used fastp at Q25 and MiXCR and kept productive beta chains. Entries are consolidated by CDR3 protein sequence, retaining the most common genes and DNA. TCRdb's processing, not the authors' own work, is the source of the V and J calls. For this sample there are 600,000 to 700,000 distinct CDR3 sequences; about 45% appear just once. Under 8% of the sample goes to the ten largest clones.

This clonotype was counted only a few times. Its antigen specificity is not known. Base qualities are not provided; no much larger clone lies one nucleotide away. The study excluded patients with uncontrolled infections, other autoimmune diseases, pregnancy or lactation. Diagnoses were established on the basis of clinical symptoms, serum thyroxine and TRAb, thyroid ultrasound, and orbital computed tomography. Trizol reagent was used to extract total RNA, and RNA quality was then checked on an Agilent 2100 Bioanalyzer. CDR1 and CDR2 are read off the germline V gene as SNHLY and FYNNEI. V and J are truncated by 5 bases and 10 bases respectively, leaving an intervening sequence of 14 bases. The CDR3 goes from the cysteine to the phenylalanine over 12 residues. Just CDR3 DNA is preserved here, 36 bases in frame from base 1.

In this chain, TRBV2 is recombined with TRBJ1-1; the D gene is perhaps TRBD1, from 5 matching bases. The sample was peripheral blood or thyroid tissue (not recorded which). This TCR came from an adult man with Graves' disease, either hyperthyroidism or ophthalmopathy (not recorded which). The nucleotides are TGTGCCAGCAGTTACTCGGGGGGGGTAGCTTTCTTT. This codes for CASSYSGGVAFF.